This entry is about one TCR beta chain. This sample is part of a study of blood T cell repertoires in COVID-19. Data came from immunoSEQ multiplex PCR; TCRdb stores just in-frame clones and leaves some out. The table records hundreds of thousands of clones, less than 90% of them present only once. V shed 3 bases and J shed 6 bases, with 9 bases lying between them. CDR1 and CDR2 (germline): MNHEY, SMNVEV (reference sequence). The length of the CDR3 is 12 residues. The receptor was derived from a man aged 40-49 years with acute or convalescent COVID-19. The gene calls are TRBV27 and TRBJ2-7; D ambiguous. The sample taken for sequencing was peripheral blood. CDR3 bases: TGTGCCAGCAGTTTCTCGGGTCTCGAGCAGTACTTC. Protein product: CASSFSGLEQYF.